Detailed here is one T cell receptor beta chain. Random hexamers were used to reverse transcribe an amount of roughly 0.5 to 1 ug RNA. The method of amplification for TCR beta CDR3 was immunoSEQ multiplex PCR, covering 54 Vbeta and 13 Jbeta. TCRdb independently ran MiXCR on the immunoSEQ multiplex PCR reads; one entry per CDR3 protein. This sample has about 180,000 distinct CDR3 sequences; around 94% occur once, and the top ten carry about 0.1%. These data are taken from a study of CD8 T cells in Susac syndrome. The CDR3 spans 16 residues. With V trimmed by 2 bases and J by 1 base, 5 bases remained unmatched. Germline V gene sequence: CDR1 SGHAT, CDR2 FQNNGV.

V and J are TRBV11-2 and TRBJ2-5; the match to TRBD2 covers 9 bases. The sequence derives from a human donor with Susac syndrome. The source material was CD4+ T cells from PBMCs. CDR3: CASSLSGGGAQETQYF. The CDR3 bases are TGTGCCAGCAGCTTATCAGGCGGGGGGGCCCAAGAGACCCAGTACTTC.